The 27 T cell receptor beta chains below were found in one sample sequenced in a study of vaccination effects on CD4 cells after COVID-19. When less than 12 days of culture had elapsed, CD4+ T cells were isolated. The participants, recipients of two vaccine doses, got either BNT162b2 or mRNA-1273. These receptors are not linked to any known antigen. Assay used: immunoSEQ multiplex PCR; TCRdb lists only in-frame clones, some missing. This sample yields about 66,000 clones, of which approximately 80% are seen a single time; approximately 2.3% belongs to the top ten. The sequencing used CD4+ T cells from PBMCs cultured without peptide, collected after COVID-19 vaccination. The receptor source for this set is a human donor who received a COVID-19 vaccine.

This rearrangement joins TRBV7-9 to TRBJ2-5; D tentatively fits TRBD1 or TRBD2 (5 bases each). The CDR3 has 15 amino acids. V was clipped by 3 bases and J by 4 bases, with 15 bases between them. The V gene's germline CDR1 is SEHNR and CDR2 FQNEAQ (reference sequence). The CDR3 protein is CASSFMGDRGETQYF. For the CDR3, the DNA is TGTGCCAGCAGCTTTATGGGGGACCGAGGAGAGACCCAGTACTTC. Full variable domain (missing parts from reference TRBV7-9 and TRBJ2-5): DTGVSQNPRHKITKRGQNVTFRCDPISEHNRLYWYRQTLGQGPEFLTYFQNEAQLEKSRLLSDRFSAERPKGSFSTLEIQRTEQGDSAMYLCASSFMGDRGETQYFGPGTRLLVL.

The V and J genes are TRBV3-1 (or the pseudogene TRBV3-2) and TRBJ2-1, with 9 bases lining up with TRBD2. This CDR3 is built from 16 residues. The germline V gene encodes CDR1 LGHDT and CDR2 YNNKEL (reference sequence). V lost 5 bases to trimming and J lost 4 bases; unmatched junction nucleotides: 9. This chain's CDR3 is CASSIYSGGRYNEQFF. CDR3 DNA: TGTGCCAGCAGCATATATAGCGGGGGCCGTTACAATGAGCAGTTCTTC.

The chain recombines TRBV12-3 or TRBV12-4 with TRBJ1-4; D is ambiguous. This CDR3 has 13 residues. V lost 6 bases, J lost 5 bases, and 10 bases lay in between. The CDR3 coding sequence is TGTGCCAGCAGCTCGACGTGGAATGAAAAACTGTTTTTT. Protein product: CASSSTWNEKLFF.

This clone was counted a single time. V and J are TRBV30 and TRBJ1-3, with D uncertain. CDR1 and CDR2 from the germline V gene are GTSNPN and SVGIG (reference sequence). This CDR3 spans 15 amino acids. V shed 3 bases and J shed 2 bases, with 14 bases lying between them. CDR3 bases: TGTGCCTGGAGCGGCTTCTCATCGACTGGAAACACCATATATTTT. Translation gives CAWSGFSSTGNTIYF.

This clone has more than one count but fewer than ten. The rearrangement joins TRBV30 to TRBJ1-4; D is unclear. The CDR3 consists of 13 residues. Trimming removed 3 bases at V and 0 bases at J, with 5 bases between. Germline CDR1 and CDR2: GTSNPN and SVGIG (reference sequence). The CDR3 DNA follows: TGTGCCTGGAGCCAGACAACTAATGAAAAACTGTTTTTT. Protein sequence: CAWSQTTNEKLFF. The full variable domain, its missing parts supplied by reference TRBV30 and TRBJ1-4, is SQTIHQWPATLVQPVGSPLSLECTVEGTSNPNLYWYRQAAGRGLQLLFYSVGIGQISSEVPQNLSASRPQDRQFILSSKKLLLSDSGFYLCAWSQTTNEKLFFGSGTQLSVL.

This clone appeared once. This sequence joins TRBV12-3 or TRBV12-4 and TRBJ1-2, with no clear D. The germline V and J ends were trimmed by 5 bases and 8 bases, with 15 bases remaining between them. This CDR3 is built from 13 residues. The CDR3 coding sequence is TGTGCCAGCAGTGCCCGTGGGGAGGGCGGCTACACCTTC. Translating it yields CASSARGEGGYTF.

Points on this clone: The same CDR3 is also encoded by other DNA sequences in this sample. The chain uses TRBV7-2 and TRBJ2-2; no reliable D call. Trimming left V 3 bases short and J 8 bases short, with 4 bases between. This CDR3 region has 11 residues. Germline values: CDR1 SGHTA, CDR2 FQGNSA. The CDR3 spells CASSLRGELFF. The CDR3 nucleotides are TGTGCCAGCAGCTTGCGAGGGGAGCTGTTTTTT.

The chain has TRBV7-2 and TRBJ1-6, with TRBD1 matching 8 bases. The CDR3 is 16 amino acids. J lost 10 bases, V lost 5 bases, and 13 bases had no gene match. From germline, CDR1 is SGHTA and CDR2 FQGNSA. The CDR3 nucleotides are TGTGCCAGCAGCGTGACAGGGGCCCAGGGGAACTCACCCCTCCACTTT. It codes for CASSVTGAQGNSPLHF.

This clone was recorded a few times. V gene TRBV10-3 combines with J gene TRBJ1-5; the D is unclear. This CDR3 is 13 amino acids long. Between the trimmed V and J ends, which lost 10 bases and 5 bases, there was a span of 15 bases. From germline, CDR1 is ENHRY and CDR2 SYGVKD. The CDR3 nucleotides read TGTGCCACCGGCGAAGGTTTTGATCAGCCCCAGCATTTT. It codes for CATGEGFDQPQHF.

The CDR3 DNA reads as TGTGCCAGCATTCCGGAGATGGCCTACGAGCAGTACGTC. Translating gives CASIPEMAYEQYV. V and J are TRBV2 and TRBJ2-7; no reliable D call. V was pared by 7 bases and J by 2 bases, with 12 bases between. The CDR3 spans 13 residues. From germline, CDR1 is SNHLY and CDR2 FYNNEI.

On this clone itself: Without the conserved terminal phenylalanine or tryptophan, this CDR3 likely stems from a read error. The DNA is left out, because the CDR3 cannot be placed on it with certainty; the CDR3 is given as TCRdb lists it. The chain has TRBV4-3 and TRBJ2-7. Inclusive of both ends, the CDR3 amounts to 13 amino acids. Germline CDR1 and CDR2: LGHNA and YSLEER. The CDR3 region is CASSHVPRGKIKG.

The chain uses TRBV24-1 and TRBJ2-1, with 7 bases fitting TRBD2. This CDR3 has 14 amino acids. CDR1 and CDR2 (germline): KGHDR, SFDVKD. V gave up 5 bases and J gave up 6 bases; unmatched junction bases: 6. In nucleotides, the CDR3 is TGTGCCACCAGTGGGGCGGGGGACCCCAATGAGCAGTTCTTC. Its translation: CATSGAGDPNEQFF.

This clone was recorded only once. J is TRBJ2-3 and V is TRBV5-6; 11 bases match TRBD2. Losses at the gene ends were 4 bases for V and 6 bases for J; bases not matched to a gene: 4. Germline V CDR1 and CDR2: SGHDT, YYEEEE. This CDR3 comprises 14 residues. DNA of the CDR3: TGTGCCAGCAGCACTACTAGCGGGGGCGATACGCAGTATTTT. It codes for CASSTTSGGDTQYF.

The gene calls are TRBV19 and TRBJ2-7, with 9 bases identical to TRBD2. The CDR3 totals 17 residues. From germline, CDR1 is LNHDA and CDR2 SQIVND (reference sequence). The J segment lost 5 bases and the V segment lost 3 bases, leaving 14 bases of the junction unmatched. CDR3 bases: TGTGCCAGTAGTATCCCGTGGGGTAGCGGGGGAAGAGACGAGCAGTACGTC. It translates to CASSIPWGSGGRDEQYV.

The rearrangement uses TRBV6-2 or TRBV6-3 and TRBJ1-2; D not resolved. CDR3 length equals 14 residues. Germline assignment: CDR1 MNHEY and CDR2 SVGEGT. V was cut by 0 bases and J by 4 bases, with 9 bases left in between. CDR3 DNA: TGTGCCAGCAGTTACTCCCGGGAAGTCTATGGCTACACCTTC. Its protein is CASSYSREVYGYTF.

This chain connects TRBV11-2 to TRBJ1-2; D gene unclear. Germline values: CDR1 SGHAT, CDR2 FQNNGV. Trimming removed 3 bases from V and 5 bases from J, with 13 bases in between. The CDR3 covers 14 residues. The CDR3 sequence: CASSFAVDRYGYTF. CDR3 in DNA: TGTGCCAGCAGCTTTGCGGTAGACCGTTATGGCTACACCTTC.

The sample holds one count of this clone. The rearrangement links TRBV11-2 to TRBJ1-6; 8 bases line up with TRBD1. The V and J ends lost 5 bases and 6 bases, in that order; junction bases with no gene match: 6. The CDR3 runs 15 residues. Germline assignment: CDR1 SGHAT and CDR2 FQNNGV. The CDR3 is CASSMDREGNSPLHF. The DNA for the CDR3 is TGTGCCAGCAGCATGGACAGGGAGGGTAATTCACCCCTCCACTTT.

The chain joins TRBV3-1 (or the pseudogene TRBV3-2) to TRBJ2-2, with D unclear. Germline-derived CDR1 and CDR2 are LGHDT and YNNKEL (reference sequence). The ends were cut back, 4 bases at V and 0 bases at J, with 9 bases in the middle. The CDR3 has 15 amino acids. The CDR3: CASSRATSNTGELFF. For the CDR3, the DNA is TGTGCCAGCAGCCGGGCCACATCGAACACCGGGGAGCTGTTTTTT.

Comment on this clone: The germline gene is not matched at one end of the junction; a read error may be the cause. The chain's CDR3 is CASSGGGAGYTSPLHF. The CDR3 bases are TGTGCCAGCAGCGGAGGGGGGGCCGGTTATACTTCACCCCTCCACTTT. The genes are TRBV2 and TRBJ1-6, with a weak D call TRBD1 (6 bases). This CDR3 contains 16 residues. Germline-derived CDR1 and CDR2 are SNHLY and FYNNEI.

The chain joins TRBV6-2 or TRBV6-3 to TRBJ2-5, with D possibly being TRBD2 (6 bases). CDR3 length: 16 residues. The germline V gene encodes CDR1 MNHEY and CDR2 SVGEGT. The germline V and J ends were trimmed by 3 bases and 4 bases, with 18 bases remaining between them. CDR3 region: CASSYIPGEVRETQYF. CDR3 in DNA: TGTGCCAGCAGTTATATTCCCGGGGAGGTTCGAGAGACCCAGTACTTC.

This clone has a handful of counts. The chain uses TRBV18 and TRBJ1-2; a possible D gene is TRBD1 (5 bases). Trimming cost V 4 bases and J 8 bases, with 11 bases left between them. The CDR3 covers 12 residues. The germline CDR1 and CDR2 sequences are KGHSH and LQKENI. This CDR3 is CASSRGRAGYTF. The CDR3 DNA reads as TGTGCCAGCTCACGGGGCCGGGCCGGCTACACCTTC.

The chain recombines TRBV4-1 with TRBJ1-4, with TRBD1 matching over 9 bases. The CDR3 has 15 residues. Germline assignment: CDR1 MGHRA and CDR2 YSYEKL. Trimming cost V 3 bases and J 8 bases; bases outside gene matches: 7. The CDR3 region is CASSHPGTGREKLFF. CDR3 sequence (DNA): TGCGCCAGCAGCCACCCCGGGACAGGGCGGGAAAAACTGTTTTTT.

This sequence joins TRBV30 and TRBJ2-1; no clear D. Per germline, CDR1 GTSNPN and CDR2 SVGIG (reference sequence). With 4 bases removed from V and 6 bases from J, the gap between germline ends came to 13 bases. The CDR3 has 13 amino acids. The CDR3 nucleotides read TGTGCCTGGAATCGGCAAGGTTTCAATGAGCAGTTCTTC. It translates to CAWNRQGFNEQFF.

This chain links TRBV19 with TRBJ2-5, with D perhaps matching TRBD2 (7 bases). V was pared by 9 bases and J by 2 bases, with 19 bases between. Germline assignment: CDR1 LNHDA and CDR2 SQIVND (reference sequence). The CDR3 is 15 amino acids. CDR3: CASDMRGGGQETQYF. Here the CDR3 DNA reads TGTGCCAGCGATATGCGCGGGGGCGGACAAGAGACCCAGTACTTC.

V usage is TRBV9 and J usage is TRBJ1-2; possible D gene TRBD1, 5 bases. CDR1 and CDR2 (germline): SGDLS, YYNGEE. This CDR3 spans 18 amino acids. The V and J ends lost 3 bases and 0 bases respectively, with 21 bases between them. The CDR3 nucleotides are TGTGCCAGCAGCGGCCGGGACTTCGAGACCCCAGCTAACTATGGCTACACCTTC. Protein product: CASSGRDFETPANYGYTF.

The chain recombines TRBV12-2 with TRBJ2-1; the table calls TRBD1, which could not be checked here. TRBV12-2 is classified as a pseudogene. There are 11 residues in the CDR3. The CDR3 coding sequence is TGTGCAAGTCGCTTACAAAATGAGCAGTTCTTC. It specifies CASRLQNEQFF.

This clone was detected a few times. The chain combines TRBV5-6 with TRBJ1-1, with D uncertain. Trimming removed 0 bases from V and 8 bases from J, with 8 bases in between. Germline V gives CDR1 SGHDT, CDR2 YYEEEE. The CDR3 consists of 12 residues. CDR3 residues: CASSLVGQEAFF. The CDR3 DNA is TGTGCCAGCAGCTTGGTAGGGCAGGAAGCTTTCTTT. Full variable domain (rest looked up from reference TRBV5-6 and TRBJ1-1): DAGVTQSPTHLIKTRGQQVTLRCSPKSGHDTVSWYQQALGQGPQFIFQYYEEEERQRGNFPDRFSGHQFPNYSSELNVNALLLGDSALYLCASSLVGQEAFFGQGTRLTVV.